The next 2 T cell receptor beta chains were all read from a single sample in a study of blood T cell repertoires in COVID-19. Here immunoSEQ multiplex PCR was the method, and the copy in TCRdb shows in-frame clones only, minus some. The table has about 160,000 clones, approximately 84% seen once. Sequencing input: peripheral blood. Receptors originate from a woman aged 60 to 75 with COVID-19, enrolled during active disease.

The J gene is TRBJ1-5, the V gene TRBV7-9, with 9 bases identical to TRBD1. V lost 1 base and J lost 4; bases outside the gene matches: 5. The CDR3 has 16 residues. The germline CDR1 and CDR2 sequences are SEHNR and FQNEAQ (reference sequence). CDR3 sequence reads: CASSLVDRGSNQPQHF. For the CDR3, the DNA is TGTGCCAGCAGCTTAGTAGACAGGGGGTCTAATCAGCCCCAGCATTTT.

The chain links TRBV6-4 to TRBJ2-1; 9 nucleotides line up with TRBD2. The CDR3 sequence is 17 residues long. Germline assignment: CDR1 MRHNA and CDR2 SNTAGT. Trimming cost V 3 bases and J 6 bases; bases outside gene matches: 12. CDR3 in DNA: TGTGCCAGCAGTGAGTTCCCGGGACTAGCCTCTTTCAATGAGCAGTTCTTC. This sequence encodes CASSEFPGLASFNEQFF.